The rows below give T cell receptor beta chains drawn from one sample of a study of cytomegalovirus exposure and HLA in healthy donors. The data were produced by immunoSEQ multiplex PCR, yet TCRdb's version contains in-frame clones alone and is incomplete. The sample holds 150,000 to 200,000 clones, 80% seen once. What was sequenced was PBMCs. These receptors were obtained from a man aged 35 to 55 in good health and CMV-seropositive. CDR3s include the opening cysteine and the closing phenylalanine or tryptophan. The D gene is left open where the match is weak. Rows give clone size only sometimes, using once, few, many, or a class for an expanded clone.

NA | TRBJ2-1 | TRBV7-3 | NA | CASSFAGQSYNEQFF | TGTGCCAGCAGCTTTGCGGGACAGTCCTACAATGAGCAGTTCTTC
TRBD1 | TRBJ2-3 | TRBV7-2 | NA | CASTRTGPTGDTQYF | TGTGCCAGCACTAGGACAGGACCCACCGGAGATACGCAGTATTTT
NA | TRBJ1-5 | TRBV6-1 | NA | CASFQDQPQHF | TGTGCCAGCTTCCAGGATCAGCCCCAGCATTTT
TRBD1 | TRBJ1-6 | TRBV19 | NA | CASSARGQGVNSPLHF | TGTGCCAGTAGTGCCCGAGGGCAGGGGGTTAATTCACCCCTCCACTTT
TRBD1 | TRBJ1-2 | TRBV19 | NA | CASSLDRGSPYGYTF | TGTGCCAGTAGCCTCGACAGGGGGAGTCCCTATGGCTACACCTTC
TRBD2 | TRBJ2-1 | TRBV9 | NA | CASSPGPSGGNEQFF | TGTGCCAGCAGCCCGGGCCCTAGCGGGGGTAACGAGCAGTTCTTC
NA | TRBJ2-7 | TRBV11-2 | once | CASSARDSPPYEQYF | TGTGCCAGCAGCGCCCGGGACTCGCCGCCCTACGAGCAGTACTTC
TRBD1 | TRBJ2-3 | TRBV19 | NA | CASTWTGGTDTQYF | TGTGCCAGTACCTGGACAGGGGGCACAGATACGCAGTATTTT
TRBD1 | TRBJ2-1 | TRBV5-1 | NA | CASSRDRGRRSYNEQFF | TGCGCCAGCAGCAGGGACAGGGGGCGAAGGTCCTACAATGAGCAGTTCTTC
TRBD2 | TRBJ2-1 | TRBV10-3 | NA | CAISEERGNSYNEQFF | TGTGCCATCAGTGAAGAGCGGGGGAACTCCTACAATGAGCAGTTCTTC
NA | TRBJ1-1 | TRBV5-1 | NA | CASSTGQPILNTEAFF | TGCGCCAGCAGCACAGGACAGCCCATTTTGAACACTGAAGCTTTCTTT
NA | TRBJ1-1 | TRBV7-2 | few | CASTSQPGGGNTEAFF | TGTGCCAGCACCTCTCAACCCGGGGGGGGGAACACTGAAGCTTTCTTT
NA | TRBJ1-1 | TRBV5-1 | NA | CASSLALMWDSDTEAFF | TGCGCCAGCAGCTTGGCCTTAATGTGGGACTCCGACACTGAAGCTTTCTTT